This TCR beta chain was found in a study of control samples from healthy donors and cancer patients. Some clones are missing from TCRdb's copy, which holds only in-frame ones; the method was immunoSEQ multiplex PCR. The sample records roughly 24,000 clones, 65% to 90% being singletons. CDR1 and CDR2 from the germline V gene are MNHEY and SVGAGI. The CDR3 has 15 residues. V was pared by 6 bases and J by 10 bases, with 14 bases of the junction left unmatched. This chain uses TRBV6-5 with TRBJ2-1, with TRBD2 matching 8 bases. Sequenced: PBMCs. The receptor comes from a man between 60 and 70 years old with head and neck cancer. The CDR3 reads CASRPHFAAGVEQFF. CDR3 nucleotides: TGTGCCAGCAGACCCCATTTTGCAGCGGGGGTCGAGCAGTTCTTC.